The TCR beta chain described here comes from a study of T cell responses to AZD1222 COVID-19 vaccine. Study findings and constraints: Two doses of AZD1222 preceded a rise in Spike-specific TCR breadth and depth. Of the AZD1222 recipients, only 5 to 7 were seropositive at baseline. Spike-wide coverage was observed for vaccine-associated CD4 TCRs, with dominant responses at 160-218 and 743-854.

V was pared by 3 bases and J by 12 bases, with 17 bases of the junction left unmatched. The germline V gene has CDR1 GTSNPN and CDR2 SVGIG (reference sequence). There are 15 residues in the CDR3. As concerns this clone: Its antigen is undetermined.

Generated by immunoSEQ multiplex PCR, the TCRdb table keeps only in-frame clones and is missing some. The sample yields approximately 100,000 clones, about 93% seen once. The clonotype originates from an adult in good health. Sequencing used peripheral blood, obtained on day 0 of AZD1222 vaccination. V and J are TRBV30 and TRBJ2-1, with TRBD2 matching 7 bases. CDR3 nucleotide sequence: TGTGCCTGGAGCCGCCGGGGGACTAACTTGTATCGGCAGTTCTTC. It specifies CAWSRRGTNLYRQFF. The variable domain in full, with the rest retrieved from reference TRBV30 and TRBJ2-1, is SQTIHQWPATLVQPVGSPLSLECTVEGTSNPNLYWYRQAAGRGLQLLFYSVGIGQISSEVPQNLSASRPQDRQFILSSKKLLLSDSGFYLCAWSRRGTNLYRQFFGPGTRLTVL.